The 24 T cell receptor beta chains given below trace back to one sample, sequenced in a study of T cell repertoires in cytomegalovirus infection. These receptors lack a known antigen. TCRdb redid the calling of the reads with MiXCR, one entry per CDR3 protein. The table lists under 200,000 distinct CDR3 sequences, roughly 21% of them singletons, with roughly 25% in the top ten. The sequencing here drew on CD8+ T cells from cultured PBMCs, taken from culture after CMV antigen stimulation. The receptors were sampled from a human donor in good health (CMV status not recorded). Some clones in this sample may be carry-over from other donors' samples.

There are a few counts of this clonotype. This sequence joins TRBV7-2 and TRBJ2-5; the D gene is possibly TRBD1 (5 bases). The V end lost 7 bases, the J end lost 5 bases, and 17 bases lay between the germline ends. Germline loops: CDR1 SGHTA, CDR2 FQGNSA. This CDR3 has 14 residues. The CDR3 DNA sequence: TGTGCCAGCACCCGCAGGGCCGATGGGGAGACCCAGTACTTC. It codes for CASTRRADGETQYF.

There are a few counts of this clonotype. The genes are TRBV7-8 and TRBJ2-1; weak D call: TRBD1 (6 bases). Trimming took 0 bases from V and 2 from J, leaving 11 bases between them. Germline values: CDR1 SGHVS, CDR2 FQNEAQ. The CDR3 spans 16 residues. The CDR3 here is CASSLAHRDPYNEQFF. The CDR3 bases are TGTGCCAGCAGCTTAGCCCACAGGGATCCCTACAATGAGCAGTTCTTC.

This clonotype appeared a few times. The chain is built from TRBV6-8 and TRBJ2-5; 8 bases match TRBD2. J was trimmed by 5 bases and V by 5 bases; bases with no gene match: 4. The CDR3 extends over 13 amino acids. CDR1 MNHGY and CDR2 SAAAGT come from the germline V gene. DNA for the CDR3: TGTGCCAGCAGTACGGGGGGGCTGGAGACCCAGTACTTC. Residues: CASSTGGLETQYF.

The chain couples TRBV7-8 to TRBJ2-5; TRBD1 is a possible D gene (6 bases). V was trimmed by 2 bases and J by 0 bases, leaving 16 bases between them. The CDR3 covers 17 residues. Germline CDR1 is SGHVS and CDR2 is FQNEAQ. The CDR3 DNA reads TGTGCCAGCAGCTTAAGGGCTAGGACAGTAAACCAAGAGACCCAGTACTTC. Protein product: CASSLRARTVNQETQYF.

This sequence joins TRBV12-3 or TRBV12-4 and TRBJ2-1, with D perhaps TRBD1 or TRBD2 (6 bases each). CDR3 size: 17 residues. Trimming removed 4 bases at V and 3 bases at J, with 19 bases between. In nucleotides, the CDR3 is TGTGCCAGCAGTTCCCTCTCTACGGGGGCTAACTACAATGAGCAGTTCTTC. This gives the protein CASSSLSTGANYNEQFF.

The chain combines TRBV7-6 with TRBJ2-7; D is perhaps TRBD1 (5 bases). CDR3 length: 15 residues. V lost 5 bases and J lost 3, with 17 bases in between. Germline V gene lookup returns CDR1 SGHVS and CDR2 FNYEAQ. The CDR3 DNA sequence: TGTGCCAGCAGCCAGGGCGGACCAGACCTCTACGAGCAGTACTTC. Protein product: CASSQGGPDLYEQYF.

This clonotype was counted between two and nine times. V is TRBV6-5 and J is TRBJ2-2; possibly TRBD2 for D (5 bases). The germline gives CDR1 MNHEY, CDR2 SVGAGI. CDR3 length: 10 residues. The V end was cut by 10 bases, the J end by 6 bases, with 6 bases between. The CDR3, as DNA: TGTGCCACCGGGGCCGGGGAGCTGTTTTTT. Amino acids: CATGAGELFF.

The chain is built from TRBV7-2 and TRBJ2-3, with D unresolved. Germline values: CDR1 SGHTA, CDR2 FQGNSA. The CDR3 runs 16 residues. Deletions cut 8 bases from V and 4 bases from J, with 22 bases between. CDR3 in amino acids: CASGPTGPMGADTQYF. CDR3 nucleotides: TGTGCCAGCGGACCGACGGGCCCGATGGGTGCAGATACGCAGTATTTT.

The chain uses TRBV19 and TRBJ1-1; D remains ambiguous. The CDR3 extends over 14 amino acids. V gave up 2 bases and J gave up 1 base, with 8 bases separating them. Germline V gene sequence: CDR1 LNHDA, CDR2 SQIVND (reference sequence). The CDR3 region is CASSINGENTEAFF. As DNA, the CDR3 is TGTGCCAGTAGTATAAACGGGGAGAACACTGAAGCTTTCTTT. The whole variable domain, remainder taken from reference TRBV19 and TRBJ1-1, is DGGITQSPKYLFRKEGQNVTLSCEQNLNHDAMYWYRQDPGQGLRLIYYSQIVNDFQKGDIAEGYSVSREKKESFPLTVTSAQKNPTAFYLCASSINGENTEAFFGQGTRLTVV.

The chain joins TRBV6-5 to TRBJ1-1, with a tentative D call TRBD1 (6 bases). This CDR3 comprises 15 residues. Trimming took 6 bases from V and 4 from J, leaving 18 bases between them. Germline loops: CDR1 MNHEY, CDR2 SVGAGI. The CDR3 bases are TGTGCCAGCAGAGCCTTGGGGGGCGGGTCCACTGAAGCTTTCTTT. Translated: CASRALGGGSTEAFF.

This chain uses TRBV6-1 with TRBJ2-1, with 16 bases lining up with TRBD2. The CDR3 contains 16 residues. Germline V gene lookup returns CDR1 MNHNS and CDR2 SASEGT. The V segment lost 7 bases and the J segment 6 bases; nucleotides outside the gene matches: 6. This CDR3 is CASTLGTSGGANEQFF. As DNA, the CDR3 is TGTGCCAGCACCTTGGGGACTAGCGGGGGGGCCAATGAGCAGTTCTTC.

This clonotype was observed a handful of times. The chain uses TRBV6-1 and TRBJ2-7; 10 bases agree with TRBD1. The CDR3 is 15 amino acids. Unmatched junction bases numbered 3, after V lost 1 base and J lost 3 bases. Germline CDR1 is MNHNS and CDR2 is SASEGT. The CDR3 spells CASSEGGQGLYEQYF. CDR3 sequence (DNA): TGTGCCAGCAGTGAAGGGGGACAGGGGCTCTACGAGCAGTACTTC.

This clonotype rates as medium-sized. The rearrangement joins TRBV7-9 to TRBJ2-7; no firm D call. Per the germline V gene, CDR1 is SEHNR and CDR2 is FQNEAQ (reference sequence). The CDR3 totals 16 residues. Trimming stripped 4 bases from V and 0 bases from J, with 16 bases between. CDR3 residues: CASSYLDQVASYEQYF. CDR3 sequence (DNA): TGTGCCAGCAGCTACCTGGATCAGGTCGCCTCCTACGAGCAGTACTTC.

The chain carries TRBV6-2 or TRBV6-3 and TRBJ2-1, with 10 bases lining up with TRBD1. V shed 4 bases and J 4 bases; nucleotides not matched to a gene: 4. This CDR3 comprises 15 residues. The germline gives CDR1 MNHEY, CDR2 SVGEGT. CDR3 DNA: TGTGCCAGCAGTTCGACAGGGGGCCTTTACAATGAGCAGTTCTTC. This translates into CASSSTGGLYNEQFF.

This clonotype turned up a few times. The rearrangement uses TRBV19 and TRBJ1-2, with D unresolved. The CDR3 covers 17 residues. Germline V gene data show CDR1 as LNHDA and CDR2 as SQIVND (reference sequence). Trimming removed 5 bases from V and 5 bases from J, with 24 bases in between. The CDR3 bases are TGTGCCAGTAGTTTAAGAGGAGACGGATCGATTCGATATGGCTACACCTTC. Translating it yields CASSLRGDGSIRYGYTF.

The chain uses TRBV12-3 or TRBV12-4 and TRBJ1-2; 7 bases are a match to TRBD1. With V trimmed by 1 base and J by 4 bases, 6 bases remained unmatched. The CDR3 length is 15 residues. In DNA form, the CDR3 reads TGTGCCAGCAGTTTAGAGGGGGCGCGGGGCTATGGCTACACCTTC. Translated: CASSLEGARGYGYTF.

The J gene is TRBJ2-7, the V gene TRBV7-9; TRBD2 agrees at 7 bases. CDR1 and CDR2 from the germline V gene are SEHNR and FQNEAQ (reference sequence). Trimming removed 6 bases from V and 3 bases from J; junction bases left unmatched: 8. The CDR3 runs 14 residues. The CDR3 reads CASRGGGPDYEQYF. The CDR3, as DNA: TGTGCCAGCAGGGGGGGAGGGCCCGACTACGAGCAGTACTTC.

Only a few counts were recorded for this clonotype. This chain uses TRBV24-1 with TRBJ2-3; 13 nucleotides align to TRBD2. The CDR3 spans 17 residues. Looked up from germline, CDR1 is KGHDR and CDR2 is SFDVKD. Trimming cost V 3 bases and J 4 bases; bases outside gene matches: 6. CDR3 nucleotides: TGTGCCACCAGTGATACCAAACTAGCGGGGGGGCCAGATACGCAGTATTTT. Translating gives CATSDTKLAGGPDTQYF.

The chain recombines TRBV7-2 with TRBJ1-6; D possibly corresponds to TRBD1 (5 bases). The CDR3 contains 15 residues. Germline values: CDR1 SGHTA, CDR2 FQGNSA. V lost 4 bases and J lost 9, with 16 bases in between. The CDR3 nucleotides read TGTGCCAGCAGCTCGACGGGGACCGGCCTTTCACCCCTCCACTTT. It specifies CASSSTGTGLSPLHF.

This clonotype appeared a few times. The chain carries TRBV11-2 and TRBJ2-5; D is unclear. V lost 2 bases and J 1 base, leaving 11 bases between the germline ends. Per the germline V gene, CDR1 is SGHAT and CDR2 is FQNNGV. The CDR3 loop spans 15 amino acids. The CDR3 sequence is CASSLPSDIQETQYF. CDR3 nucleotides: TGTGCCAGCAGCTTACCCAGCGATATCCAAGAGACCCAGTACTTC.

The table lists this clonotype with a few counts. The V gene is TRBV7-2, the J gene TRBJ1-3, with 9 bases fitting TRBD1. CDR1 SGHTA and CDR2 FQGNSA come from the germline V gene. The J segment lost 10 bases and the V segment lost 1 base, leaving 14 bases of the junction unmatched. This CDR3 spans 17 amino acids. The CDR3 protein is CASSLDDTGGRGDTIYF. For the CDR3, the DNA is TGTGCCAGCAGCTTAGACGATACAGGGGGCAGAGGAGATACCATATATTTT. The variable domain in full, completed from reference TRBV7-2 and TRBJ1-3, reads GAGVSQSPSNKVTEKGKDVELRCDPISGHTALYWYRQSLGQGLEFLIYFQGNSAPDKSGLPSDRFSAERTGGSVSTLTIQRTQQEDSAVYLCASSLDDTGGRGDTIYFGEGSWLTVV.

The J gene is TRBJ1-1, the V gene TRBV7-3, with a possible D match to TRBD1 (5 bases). The CDR3 length is 13 residues. Per the germline V gene, CDR1 is SGHTA and CDR2 is FQGTGA. Trimming took 4 bases from V and 7 from J, leaving 13 bases between them. CDR3 in amino acids: CASSSGTGNEAFF. The CDR3 bases are TGTGCCAGCAGCTCTGGGACGGGGAATGAAGCTTTCTTT.

This clonotype was seen a few times. The V call is TRBV15, the J call TRBJ1-1; D may be TRBD1 (5 bases). CDR3 length equals 14 residues. Trimming shortened V by 3 bases and J by 1 base, and 9 bases separated the two germline ends. The germline gives CDR1 LNHNV, CDR2 YYDKDF (reference sequence). The CDR3 here is CATSSHTGNTEAFF. CDR3 nucleotides: TGTGCCACCAGCAGTCACACAGGGAACACTGAAGCTTTCTTT.

The chain is built from TRBV12-3 or TRBV12-4 and TRBJ1-4, with D uncertain. The CDR3 totals 16 residues. The V gene lost 7 bases and the J gene lost 0 bases, with 15 bases spanning the gap. The chain's CDR3 is CASTPGEVATNEKLFF. The CDR3 bases are TGTGCCAGCACCCCCGGGGAGGTTGCAACTAATGAAAAACTGTTTTTT.